Following are 29 T cell receptor beta chains from one sample sequenced in a study of T cells in localized non-small cell lung cancer. Generated by immunoSEQ multiplex PCR, the TCRdb table keeps only in-frame clones and is missing some. This sample has 130,000 or so clones; around 90% occur once, and the top ten carry around 1.7%. The material sequenced was peripheral blood, taken before any cancer treatment. Source of these receptors: a female donor of 60 years or more with stage I lung adenocarcinoma.

The chain couples TRBV19 to TRBJ2-7; D is unclear. V lost 3 bases and J lost 3, with 12 bases in between. The germline V gene encodes CDR1 LNHDA and CDR2 SQIVND (reference sequence). This CDR3 is 14 amino acids long. The CDR3 loop is CASSMVQNGYEQYF. CDR3 nucleotide sequence: TGTGCCAGTAGTATGGTCCAGAATGGCTACGAGCAGTACTTC.

The chain has TRBV6-6 and TRBJ2-3; unclear D gene. Germline V CDR1 and CDR2: MNHNY, SVGAGI (reference sequence). V lost 1 base, J lost 4 bases, and 6 bases lay in between. This CDR3 is built from 13 residues. This CDR3 is CASSYFQADTQYF. Written as DNA, the CDR3 is TGTGCCAGCAGTTACTTCCAGGCAGATACGCAGTATTTT.

V and J are TRBV10-2 and TRBJ1-6, with a tentative D call TRBD1 (5 bases). This CDR3 region has 13 residues. Germline V gives CDR1 WSHSY, CDR2 SAAADI. The ends were cut back, 5 bases at V and 9 bases at J, with 11 bases in the middle. CDR3 sequence: CASSLQGLSPLHF. CDR3 bases: TGCGCCAGCAGTCTCCAGGGACTTTCACCCCTCCACTTT.

J is TRBJ2-7 and V is TRBV29-1; 9 nucleotides match TRBD1. Losses at the gene ends were 3 bases for V and 4 bases for J; bases not matched to a gene: 4. Germline V gene lookup returns CDR1 SQVTM and CDR2 ANQGSEA. This CDR3 region has 13 residues. The CDR3 DNA sequence: TGCAGCGTTGAGACAGGGGGGCGTTACGAGCAGTACTTC. Translated: CSVETGGRYEQYF.

This chain links TRBV5-6 with TRBJ2-7, with D unclear. The CDR3 has 11 amino acids. The germline V gene has CDR1 SGHDT and CDR2 YYEEEE. The V end lost 5 bases, the J end lost 3 bases, and 6 bases lay between the germline ends. This CDR3 reads CASSESYEQYF. Written as DNA, the CDR3 is TGTGCCAGCAGTGAGAGCTACGAGCAGTACTTC.

The chain joins TRBV7-3 to TRBJ2-1; 8 nucleotides agree with TRBD2. Trimming took 2 bases from V and 4 from J; bases not matched to a gene: 4. The CDR3 runs 15 residues. Germline V gene lookup returns CDR1 SGHTA and CDR2 FQGTGA. In DNA, the CDR3 is TGTGCCAGCAGCTTAGTTAGCGGGACTTACAATGAGCAGTTCTTC. This sequence encodes CASSLVSGTYNEQFF.

V gene TRBV30 combines with J gene TRBJ2-7, with D possibly TRBD2 on 5 matching bases. The germline V gene encodes CDR1 GTSNPN and CDR2 SVGIG (reference sequence). The CDR3 runs to 14 residues. The ends were cut back, 5 bases at V and 6 bases at J, with 20 bases in the middle. The DNA of the CDR3 is TGTGCCTGGGACACGGACTTTGGTAATGGCGAGCAGTACTTC. This encodes CAWDTDFGNGEQYF.

This chain connects TRBV6-4 to TRBJ2-2; no firm D call. Deletions cut 2 bases from V and 2 bases from J, with 6 bases between. Germline CDR1 reads MRHNA; CDR2 reads SNTAGT. The CDR3 runs 14 residues. The CDR3 sequence is CASSDKPNTGELFF. CDR3 coding DNA: TGTGCCAGCAGTGACAAACCCAACACCGGGGAGCTGTTTTTT.

The rearrangement links TRBV5-6 to TRBJ2-2; 14 bases are shared with TRBD2. The CDR3 is 16 residues long. Germline CDR1 and CDR2: SGHDT and YYEEEE. V shed 7 bases and J 3 bases; nucleotides not matched to a gene: 5. The CDR3 loop is CASFLGLAGDTGELFF. CDR3 in DNA: TGTGCCAGCTTTCTGGGACTAGCGGGAGACACCGGGGAGCTGTTTTTT.

This clone was seen once. This chain links TRBV19 with TRBJ1-2, with 8 positions matching TRBD1. Per germline, CDR1 LNHDA and CDR2 SQIVND (reference sequence). Losses at the gene ends were 6 bases for V and 1 base for J; bases not matched to a gene: 4. This CDR3 region has 14 residues. The CDR3 protein is CASSGQGVNYGYTF. CDR3 bases: TGTGCCAGTAGCGGACAGGGAGTTAACTATGGCTACACCTTC.

The chain couples TRBV19 to TRBJ2-1; D possibly corresponds to TRBD1 (6 bases). Per the germline V gene, CDR1 is LNHDA and CDR2 is SQIVND (reference sequence). V lost 6 bases and J lost 10, with 22 bases in between. This CDR3 contains 15 residues. The CDR3 reads CASRLGDRRSGEQFF. Here the CDR3 DNA reads TGTGCCAGTAGGCTGGGAGACAGGAGATCTGGGGAGCAGTTCTTC.

The chain carries TRBV13 and TRBJ1-1; D might be TRBD1 (5 bases). Trimming stripped 8 bases from V and 11 bases from J, with 21 bases between. Germline loops: CDR1 PRHDT, CDR2 FYEKMQ (reference sequence). The CDR3 is 13 residues long. DNA of the CDR3: TGTGCCAGCTTGCAACAGGACGCCGGTAAGGCTTTCTTT. This encodes CASLQQDAGKAFF.

V usage is TRBV6-1 and J usage is TRBJ2-2, with D tentatively TRBD1 (5 bases). V lost 4 bases, J lost 4 bases, and 10 bases lay in between. Germline assignment: CDR1 MNHNS and CDR2 SASEGT. The CDR3 is 14 amino acids. The CDR3 sequence is CASSALDSTGELFF. The CDR3 coding sequence is TGTGCCAGCAGTGCTCTTGACAGCACCGGGGAGCTGTTTTTT.

The rearrangement joins TRBV6-6 to TRBJ2-4; 9 bases fit TRBD2. This CDR3 comprises 13 residues. The V segment lost 7 bases and the J segment 15 bases; nucleotides outside the gene matches: 13. Germline values: CDR1 MNHNY, CDR2 SVGAGI (reference sequence). The CDR3 here is CASTPATSGEAYF. CDR3 in DNA: TGTGCCAGCACGCCCGCGACTAGCGGAGAGGCGTACTTC.

CDR3 DNA sequence: TGTGCCAGCAGCCCGGACAGGCGGGCGACTGAAGCTTTCTTT. Its translation is CASSPDRRATEAFF. This chain uses TRBV11-2 with TRBJ1-1, with TRBD1 identical over 7 bases. Germline values: CDR1 SGHAT, CDR2 FQNNGV. J gave up 5 bases and V 5 bases, and 8 bases lay outside the gene matches. CDR3 length: 14 amino acids. Combining the CDR3 with reference TRBV11-2 and TRBJ1-1 gives the whole variable domain EAGVAQSPRYKIIEKRQSVAFWCNPISGHATLYWYQQILGQGPKLLIQFQNNGVVDDSQLPKDRFSAERLKGVDSTLKIQPAKLEDSAVYLCASSPDRRATEAFFGQGTRLTVV.

In this sample, this clone turned up once. J is TRBJ2-7 and V is TRBV5-1, with D possibly being TRBD1 or TRBD2 (5 bases each). Trimming removed 6 bases at V and 6 bases at J, with 19 bases between. The CDR3 sequence is 14 residues long. Germline loops: CDR1 SGHRS, CDR2 YFSETQ. The CDR3 reads CASTLLGVASEQYF. The CDR3 DNA is TGCGCCAGCACCCTTTTGGGGGTCGCTTCCGAGCAGTACTTC.

This clone was observed a single time. The CDR3 protein is CASSHRSSPEQYF. The DNA of the CDR3 is TGTGCCAGTAGTCATAGGTCGAGCCCCGAGCAGTACTTC. This chain uses TRBV19 with TRBJ2-7; D not certain. The germline V gene has CDR1 LNHDA and CDR2 SQIVND (reference sequence). With 5 bases removed from V and 6 bases from J, the gap between germline ends came to 14 bases. CDR3 length: 13 amino acids.

The J gene is TRBJ1-3, the V gene TRBV28, with D perhaps TRBD1 (5 bases). CDR1 and CDR2 (germline): MDHEN, SYDVKM. The CDR3 consists of 17 residues. Deletions cut 6 bases from V and 4 bases from J, with 22 bases between. The chain's CDR3 is CASRPPGGAGSGNTIYF. DNA of the CDR3: TGTGCCAGCAGACCCCCGGGAGGGGCAGGGTCCGGAAACACCATATATTTT.

V is TRBV7-8 and J is TRBJ2-1; 15 bases are shared with TRBD2. Germline loops: CDR1 SGHVS, CDR2 FQNEAQ. The CDR3 is 17 residues long. V lost 5 bases and J lost 2; bases outside the gene matches: 4. The CDR3 DNA is TGTGCCAGCAGCGTCGGGACTAGCGGGGGGACCTACAATGAGCAGTTCTTC. The encoded protein is CASSVGTSGGTYNEQFF.

The chain uses TRBV5-1 and TRBJ2-7; 10 bases match TRBD1. Per germline, CDR1 SGHRS and CDR2 YFSETQ. V shed 2 bases, J shed 7 bases, and the junction held 9 bases outside the gene matches. The CDR3 consists of 15 residues. The DNA for the CDR3 is TGCGCCAGCAGCTTTACCGGGACAGGGGTAGGAGAGCAGTACTTC. Translation: CASSFTGTGVGEQYF.

This chain connects TRBV5-1 to TRBJ2-1, with 7 bases aligning to TRBD2. This CDR3 comprises 16 residues. After removal of 1 base from V and 3 bases from J, the junction contained 7 bases not matched to a gene. Looked up from germline, CDR1 is SGHRS and CDR2 is YFSETQ. The CDR3 sequence is CASSLRAQRDYNEQFF. The CDR3, as DNA: TGCGCCAGCAGCTTGCGTGCCCAGCGGGACTACAATGAGCAGTTCTTC.

This clone was recorded once. The rearrangement joins TRBV7-8 to TRBJ2-1, with 13 bases matching TRBD2. V dropped 6 bases and J dropped 7; count of bases not matched to a gene: 15. Germline V CDR1 and CDR2: SGHVS, FQNEAQ. The length of the CDR3 is 18 residues. The CDR3 region is CASRSPNRLAGGSNEQFF. DNA of the CDR3: TGTGCCAGCAGGTCACCAAACCGACTAGCGGGAGGATCAAATGAGCAGTTCTTC.

The chain couples TRBV27 to TRBJ1-5; D gene ambiguous. The V end was cut by 4 bases, the J end by 1 base, with 5 bases between. There are 13 residues in the CDR3. CDR1 and CDR2 from the germline V gene are MNHEY and SMNVEV (reference sequence). The CDR3 nucleotides read TGTGCCAGCAGTTCGTGGAGCAATCAGCCCCAGCATTTT. Translation gives CASSSWSNQPQHF.

This clone was detected once. CDR3 bases: TGTGCCAGCATTGGTTTTAACTATGGCTACACCTTC. Translated, it gives CASIGFNYGYTF. V and J are TRBV28 and TRBJ1-2; D unclear. The V end lost 7 bases, the J end lost 1 base, and 7 bases lay between the germline ends. CDR1 is MDHEN and CDR2 is SYDVKM in the germline V gene. The CDR3 runs to 12 residues.

The V and J genes are TRBV30 and TRBJ2-1; D gene unclear. Germline lookup yields CDR1 GTSNPN and CDR2 SVGIG (reference sequence). Trimming removed 4 bases from V and 0 bases from J, with 19 bases in between. CDR3 length equals 17 residues. CDR3 sequence reads: CAWTRPLKRYSYNEQFF. The DNA for the CDR3 is TGTGCCTGGACCAGACCCCTAAAGCGTTACTCCTACAATGAGCAGTTCTTC.

This clone has only one observation. V and J are TRBV23-1 and TRBJ2-3; 8 bases line up with TRBD2. TRBV23-1 counts as an open reading frame of uncertain function. V dropped 4 bases and J dropped 2; count of bases not matched to a gene: 11. The CDR3 is made up of 17 amino acids. The CDR3 sequence: CASSPGKTGGSTDTQYF. Here the CDR3 DNA reads TGCGCCAGCAGTCCCGGAAAAACGGGAGGGTCCACAGATACGCAGTATTTT.

The chain has TRBV5-4 and TRBJ1-1; D uncertain. CDR1 and CDR2 (germline): SGHNT, YYREEE (reference sequence). V shed 4 bases and J shed 4 bases, with 5 bases lying between them. The length of the CDR3 is 11 residues. The CDR3 loop reads CASSIRTEAFF. The CDR3 DNA sequence: TGTGCCAGCAGCATCCGCACTGAAGCTTTCTTT.

The genes are TRBV7-9 and TRBJ2-7; 9 positions match TRBD2. V lost 5 bases, J lost 5 bases, and 13 bases stayed unmatched. CDR1 is SEHNR and CDR2 is FQNEAQ in the germline V gene (reference sequence). The length of the CDR3 is 16 residues. CDR3 sequence reads: CASSAGLYSGSNEQYF. The CDR3 DNA is TGTGCCAGCAGCGCAGGCCTATATAGCGGGAGCAACGAGCAGTACTTC.

The V and J genes are TRBV7-3 and TRBJ2-7, with TRBD1 as a possible D gene (5 bases). Deletions cut 3 bases from V and 0 bases from J, with 15 bases between. The germline gives CDR1 SGHTA, CDR2 FQGTGA. This CDR3 has 16 amino acids. The CDR3 reads CASSFQGVLSSYEQYF. The CDR3, as DNA: TGTGCCAGCAGCTTCCAGGGCGTTCTTAGCTCCTACGAGCAGTACTTC.